This T cell receptor beta chain originates from a study of graft-versus-host responses after intestinal transplantation (dated by TCRdb to about 2021). Some background on the complete study: Multivisceral, liver-intestinal, or isolated intestinal transplants were received by the recipients. All recipients received anti-thymocyte globulin induction followed by maintenance tacrolimus and steroids for roughly 3 years. Graft-versus-host and host-versus-graft alloreactive T cell clones were tracked in the graft, circulation and bone marrow after intestinal transplantation using bulk TCR-beta CDR3 sequencing. To identify alloreactive clones, pre-transplant mixed lymphocyte reaction products were sequenced and compared with unstimulated pre-transplant donor and recipient T cells. The cohort enrolled 24 intestinal transplant recipients, one of whom was a retransplant, and 3 patients without pretransplant specimens were excluded. Donor T cell macrochimerism was defined as a peak of at least 4% donor T cells among recipient peripheral blood mononuclear cells. Instead of going to the commercial service, samples from a few later patients were sequenced in-house on an Illumina MiSeq and processed with MiXCR. The research as a whole found: In the allografts of patients with donor T cell macrochimerism, GvH to HvG T cell clonal ratios were high. GvH clones were found in recipient bone marrow, and some of the GvH clones appeared earlier in ileal mucosa or blood, which is consistent with an intestinal mucosal origin. Conclusions were limited by the relatively low number and heterogeneity of intestinal transplant patients. Early after transplant, peak levels of circulating GvH clones were associated with declines in HvG clones.

Library creation used the immunoSEQ multiplex PCR assay. For most patients, high-throughput TCR-beta CDR3 sequencing of genomic DNA was performed by Adaptive Biotechnologies. The paper's processing steps were these. Adaptive's ImmunoSEQ software supplied the TCR sequencing data for around 17 patients, while MiXCR and VDJtools were used to process a few other patients. CDR3 nucleotide sequences shared between donor and recipient were removed because their origin could not be assigned. To count as alloreactive, a clone needed at least 2-fold expansion over unstimulated cells and a minimum CFSE-low frequency of 0.002% (template counts) or 0.001% (read counts). Mappable clones were those detected in sequenced pre-transplant spleen, lymph node, or MLR CFSE-low populations of the donor or recipient. Cumulative frequency of alloreactive clones was calculated as a percentage of all sequences weighted by copy number. What TCRdb holds here is the immuneACCESS table cut down to in-frame rearrangements. Part of the clones is not present; checked against another copy, under half of the missing clones reflect an unresolved V gene, and the others are unexplained. Clone size and the V and J calls come from that table; the DNA yielded D and trimming. This sample lists over 80,000 clones; roughly 86% were detected once. The ten largest clones take up roughly 1.4% of the sample.

As for this clone: Its antigen is still unknown. No base quality values were provided; no much bigger clone lies one nucleotide off.

Blood samples were collected up to 4 times in the first month after transplant and then at least monthly when available. CDR3 length: 15 amino acids, cysteine to phenylalanine. Solely the CDR3 DNA is kept, with 45 bases framed from the first base. V ends up 6 bases short and J 2 bases short, with an unmatched junction base count of 10. Taken from the germline V gene, the CDR1 and CDR2 loops are SGDLS and YYNGEE. The sequence was obtained from a human patient who received an intestinal transplant, so some T cells may come from the graft donor. This specimen was PBMCs, taken 255 days after intestinal transplant. The chain is encoded by TRBV9 joined to TRBJ1-2; 7 nucleotides in the junction match TRBD1. For the CDR3, the sequence is CASTALDRDNYGYTF. Read as DNA, the sequence is TGTGCCAGCACCGCCCTTGACAGGGACAACTATGGCTACACCTTC.